This TCR beta chain is from a study of Graves' ophthalmopathy and Graves' hyperthyroidism. Study-wide results and limits: Using a 13-signature model, the authors split ophthalmopathy from stable hyperthyroidism, with roughly 90% sensitivity and 81.08% specificity.

V was clipped by 2 bases and J by 3 bases; unmatched bases: 1. The CDR3 has 14 amino acids. RNA served as the template for amplifying TCR beta CDR3 regions. HTBI primers primed a first-round RT-PCR, and a second-round multiplex PCR followed. TCRdb re-called the multiplex PCR reads with MiXCR, one entry per CDR3 protein. This sample has fewer than 250,000 distinct CDR3 sequences, with under 30% found just once. Other autoimmune diseases, uncontrolled infections, pregnancy or lactation excluded patients from enrollment. Details on this clonotype: As yet, its antigen is unknown.

The origin of this receptor is a man between 50 and 59 years old with Graves' ophthalmopathy. V and J are TRBV12-3 or TRBV12-4 and TRBJ1-1; 9 positions match TRBD1. The sequenced sample was peripheral blood. In DNA form, the CDR3 reads TGTGCCAGCAGTTTAACAGGGGGCCACACTGAAGCTTTCTTT. Translation gives CASSLTGGHTEAFF.